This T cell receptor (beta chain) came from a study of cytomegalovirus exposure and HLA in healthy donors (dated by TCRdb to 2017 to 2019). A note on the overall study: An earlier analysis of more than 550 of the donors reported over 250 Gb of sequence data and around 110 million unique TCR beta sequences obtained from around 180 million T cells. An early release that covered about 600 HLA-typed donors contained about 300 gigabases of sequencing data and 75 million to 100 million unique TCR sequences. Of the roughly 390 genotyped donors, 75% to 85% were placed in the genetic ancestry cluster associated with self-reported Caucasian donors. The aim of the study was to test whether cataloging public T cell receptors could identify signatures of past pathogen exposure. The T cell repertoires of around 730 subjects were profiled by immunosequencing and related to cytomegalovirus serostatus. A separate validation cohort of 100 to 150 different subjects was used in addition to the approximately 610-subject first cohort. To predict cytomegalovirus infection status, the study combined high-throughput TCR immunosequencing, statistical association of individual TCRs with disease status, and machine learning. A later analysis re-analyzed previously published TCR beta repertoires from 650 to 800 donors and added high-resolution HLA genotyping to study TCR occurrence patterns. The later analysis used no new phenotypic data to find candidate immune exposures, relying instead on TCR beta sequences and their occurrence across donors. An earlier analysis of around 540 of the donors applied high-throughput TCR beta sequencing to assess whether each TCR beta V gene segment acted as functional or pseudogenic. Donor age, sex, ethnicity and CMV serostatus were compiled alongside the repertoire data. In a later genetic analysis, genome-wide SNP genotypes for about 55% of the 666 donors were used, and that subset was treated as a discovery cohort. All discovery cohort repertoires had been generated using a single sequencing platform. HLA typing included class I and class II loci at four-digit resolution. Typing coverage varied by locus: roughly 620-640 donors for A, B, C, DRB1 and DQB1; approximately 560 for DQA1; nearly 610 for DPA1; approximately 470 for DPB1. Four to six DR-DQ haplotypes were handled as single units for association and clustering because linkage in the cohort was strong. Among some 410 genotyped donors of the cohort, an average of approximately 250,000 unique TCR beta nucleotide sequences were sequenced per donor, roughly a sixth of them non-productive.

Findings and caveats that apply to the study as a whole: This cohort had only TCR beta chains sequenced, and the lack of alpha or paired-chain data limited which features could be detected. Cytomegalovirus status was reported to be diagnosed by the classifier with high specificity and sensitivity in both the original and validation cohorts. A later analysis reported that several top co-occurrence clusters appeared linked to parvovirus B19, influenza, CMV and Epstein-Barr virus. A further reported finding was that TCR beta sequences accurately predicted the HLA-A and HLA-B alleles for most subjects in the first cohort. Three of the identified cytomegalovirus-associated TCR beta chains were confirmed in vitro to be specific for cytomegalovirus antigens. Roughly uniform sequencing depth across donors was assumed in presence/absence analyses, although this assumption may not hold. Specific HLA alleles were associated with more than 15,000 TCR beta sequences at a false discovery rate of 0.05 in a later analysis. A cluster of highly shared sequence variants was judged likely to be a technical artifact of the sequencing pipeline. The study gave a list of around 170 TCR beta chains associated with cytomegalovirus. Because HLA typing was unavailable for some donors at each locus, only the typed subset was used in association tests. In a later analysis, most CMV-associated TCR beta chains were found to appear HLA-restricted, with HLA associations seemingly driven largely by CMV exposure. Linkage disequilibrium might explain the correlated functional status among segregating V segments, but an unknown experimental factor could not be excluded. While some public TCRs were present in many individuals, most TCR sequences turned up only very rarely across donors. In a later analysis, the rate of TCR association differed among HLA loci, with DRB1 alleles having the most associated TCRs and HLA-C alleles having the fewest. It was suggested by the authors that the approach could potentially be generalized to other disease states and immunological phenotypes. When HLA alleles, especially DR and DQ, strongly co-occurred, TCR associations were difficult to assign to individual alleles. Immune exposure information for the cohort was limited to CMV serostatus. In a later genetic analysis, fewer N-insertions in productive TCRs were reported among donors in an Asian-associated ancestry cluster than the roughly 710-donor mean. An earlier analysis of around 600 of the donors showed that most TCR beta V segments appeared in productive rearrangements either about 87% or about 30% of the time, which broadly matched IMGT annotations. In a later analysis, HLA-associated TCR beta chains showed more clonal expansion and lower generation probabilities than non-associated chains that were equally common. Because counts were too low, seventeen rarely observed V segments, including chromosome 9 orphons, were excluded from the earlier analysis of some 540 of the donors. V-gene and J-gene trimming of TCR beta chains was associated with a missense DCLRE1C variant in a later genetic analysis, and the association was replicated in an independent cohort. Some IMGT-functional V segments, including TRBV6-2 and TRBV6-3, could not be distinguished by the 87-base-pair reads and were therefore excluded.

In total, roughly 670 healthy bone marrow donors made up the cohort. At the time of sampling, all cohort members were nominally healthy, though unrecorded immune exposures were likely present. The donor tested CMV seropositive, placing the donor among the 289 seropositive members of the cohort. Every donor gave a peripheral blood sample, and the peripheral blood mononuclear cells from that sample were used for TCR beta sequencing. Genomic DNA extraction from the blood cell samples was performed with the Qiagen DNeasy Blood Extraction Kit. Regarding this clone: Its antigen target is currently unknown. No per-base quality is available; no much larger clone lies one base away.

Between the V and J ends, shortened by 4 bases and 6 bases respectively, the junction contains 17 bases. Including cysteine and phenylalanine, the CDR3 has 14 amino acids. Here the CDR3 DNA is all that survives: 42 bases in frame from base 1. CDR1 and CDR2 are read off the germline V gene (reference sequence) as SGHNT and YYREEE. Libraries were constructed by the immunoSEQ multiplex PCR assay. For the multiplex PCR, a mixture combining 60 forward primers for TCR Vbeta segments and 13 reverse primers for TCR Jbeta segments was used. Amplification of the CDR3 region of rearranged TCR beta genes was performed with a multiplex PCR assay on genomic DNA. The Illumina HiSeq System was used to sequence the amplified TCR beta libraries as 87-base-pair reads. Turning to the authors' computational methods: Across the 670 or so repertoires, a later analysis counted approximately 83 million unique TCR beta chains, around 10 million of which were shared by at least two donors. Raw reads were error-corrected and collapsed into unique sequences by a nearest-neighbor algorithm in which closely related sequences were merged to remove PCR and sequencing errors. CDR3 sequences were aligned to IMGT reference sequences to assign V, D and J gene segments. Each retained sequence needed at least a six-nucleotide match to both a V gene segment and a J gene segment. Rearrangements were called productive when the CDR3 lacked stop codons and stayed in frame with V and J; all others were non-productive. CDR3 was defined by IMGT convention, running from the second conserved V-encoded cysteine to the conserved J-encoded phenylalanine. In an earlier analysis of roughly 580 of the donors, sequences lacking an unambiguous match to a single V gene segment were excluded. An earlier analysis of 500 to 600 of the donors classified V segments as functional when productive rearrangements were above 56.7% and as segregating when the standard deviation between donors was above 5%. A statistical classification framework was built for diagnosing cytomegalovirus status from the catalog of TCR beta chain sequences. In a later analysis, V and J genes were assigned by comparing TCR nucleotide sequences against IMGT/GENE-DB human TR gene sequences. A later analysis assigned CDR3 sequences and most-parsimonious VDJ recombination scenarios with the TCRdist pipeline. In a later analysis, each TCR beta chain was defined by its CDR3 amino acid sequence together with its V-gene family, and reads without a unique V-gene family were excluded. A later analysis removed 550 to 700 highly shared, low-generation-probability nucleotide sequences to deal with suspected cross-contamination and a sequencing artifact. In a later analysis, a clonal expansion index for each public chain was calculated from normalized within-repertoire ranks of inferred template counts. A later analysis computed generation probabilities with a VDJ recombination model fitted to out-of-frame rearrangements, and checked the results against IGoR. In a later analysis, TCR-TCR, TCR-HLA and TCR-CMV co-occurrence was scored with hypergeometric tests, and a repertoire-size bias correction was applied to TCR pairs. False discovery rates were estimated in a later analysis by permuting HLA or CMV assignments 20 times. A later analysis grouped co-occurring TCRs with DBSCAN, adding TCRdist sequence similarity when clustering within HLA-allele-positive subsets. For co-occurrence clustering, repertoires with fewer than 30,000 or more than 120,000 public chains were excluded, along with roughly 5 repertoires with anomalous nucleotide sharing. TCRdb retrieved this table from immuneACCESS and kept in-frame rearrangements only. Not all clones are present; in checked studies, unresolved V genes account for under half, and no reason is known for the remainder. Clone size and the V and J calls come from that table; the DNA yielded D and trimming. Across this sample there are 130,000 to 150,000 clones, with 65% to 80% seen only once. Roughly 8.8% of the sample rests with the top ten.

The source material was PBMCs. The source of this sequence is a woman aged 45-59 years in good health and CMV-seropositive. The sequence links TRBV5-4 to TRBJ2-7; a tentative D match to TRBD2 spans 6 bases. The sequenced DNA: TGTGCCAGCAGCCTGCAGCGGGCCTACGGCGAGCAGTACTTC. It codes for CASSLQRAYGEQYF.